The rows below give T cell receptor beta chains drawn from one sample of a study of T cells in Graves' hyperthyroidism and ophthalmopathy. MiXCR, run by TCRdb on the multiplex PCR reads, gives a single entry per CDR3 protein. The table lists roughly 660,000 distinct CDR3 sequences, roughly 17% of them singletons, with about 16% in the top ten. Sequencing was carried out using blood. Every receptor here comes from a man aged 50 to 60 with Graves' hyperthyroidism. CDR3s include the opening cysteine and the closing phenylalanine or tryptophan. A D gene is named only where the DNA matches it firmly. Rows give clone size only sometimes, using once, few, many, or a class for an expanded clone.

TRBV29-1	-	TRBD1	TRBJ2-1	TGCAGCGCCGAGGGACAGTACAATGAGCAGTTCTTC	CSAEGQYNEQFF
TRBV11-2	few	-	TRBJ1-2	TGTGCCAGCAGCTCGGGACGGGTGACGGGCTACACCTTC	CASSSGRVTGYTF
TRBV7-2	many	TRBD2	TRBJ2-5	TGTGCCAGCAGCTCCGAACAGACTAGCGGGAGTGAGGAGACCCAGTACTTC	CASSSEQTSGSEETQYF
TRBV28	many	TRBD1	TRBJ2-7	TGTGCCAGCGAGGAGACAGGGCTTTACGAGCAGTACTTC	CASEETGLYEQYF
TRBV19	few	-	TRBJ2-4	TGTGCCAGTCACCTCGGGACAGCCAAAAACATTCAGTACTTC	CASHLGTAKNIQYF
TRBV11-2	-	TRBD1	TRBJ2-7	TGTGCCAGCAGCAAACGACGCTCAGGGACAGCTAGCTCCTACGAGCAGTACTTC	CASSKRRSGTASSYEQYF
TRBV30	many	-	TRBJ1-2	TGTGCCTTCGGAGGGGTCCCCTATGGCTACACCTTC	CAFGGVPYGYTF
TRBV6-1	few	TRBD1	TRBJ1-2	TGTGCCAGCAGCGCTACACAGGGGGCCGTAAGGGGCTACACCTTC	CASSATQGAVRGYTF
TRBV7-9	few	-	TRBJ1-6	TGTGCCAGCTCCATCACGGGACACTATAATTCACCCCTCCACTTT	CASSITGHYNSPLHF
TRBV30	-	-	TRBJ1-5	TGTGCCTGGAGCTTCGGGGGCCAGCCCCAGCATTTT	CAWSFGGQPQHF
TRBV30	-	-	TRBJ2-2	TGTGCCTGGAGTCTCGGCGGGGAGCTGTTTTTT	CAWSLGGELFF
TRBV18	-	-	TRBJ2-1	TGTGCCAGCTCACCACGTCGCGTCCAACAGGGCGGCGGGAGTGAGCAGTTCTTC	CASSPRRVQQGGGSEQFF
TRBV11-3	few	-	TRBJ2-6	TGTGCCAGCAGCTTAGGGCGGTCCTCTGGGGCCAACGTCCTGACTTTC	CASSLGRSSGANVLTF
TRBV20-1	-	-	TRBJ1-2	TGCAGTGCTAGGGACAGCCTCGGAGTTAACTATGGCTCCACCTTC	CSARDSLGVNYGSTF
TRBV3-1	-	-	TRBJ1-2	TGTGCCAGCAGCCAAGATCTAGGGGCAGGGAGGAACGGCTACACCTTC	CASSQDLGAGRNGYTF
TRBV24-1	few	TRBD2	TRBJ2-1	TGTGCCACCAGTGAGTCCCTCGGTGGGAGGGCTTGGGACAATGAGCAGTTCTTC	CATSESLGGRAWDNEQFF
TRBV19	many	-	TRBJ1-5	TGTGCCAGTAGGTCCGACAGGAGAAATCAGCCCCAGCATTTT	CASRSDRRNQPQHF
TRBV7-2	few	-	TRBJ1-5	TGTGCCAGCTCGGGGGCAGATACTCAGCCCCAGCATTTT	CASSGADTQPQHF
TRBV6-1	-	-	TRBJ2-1	TGTGCCAGCAACCCTGTCCGGGACAATGAGCAGTTCTTC	CASNPVRDNEQFF
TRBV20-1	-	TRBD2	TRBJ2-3	TGCAGTGCTAGAGCCCTGGGCAGCGGGAGGACAGATACGCAGTATTTT	CSARALGSGRTDTQYF
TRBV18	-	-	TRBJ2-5	TGTGCCAGCTCACCCCGACCGGGTGATGAGACCCAGTACTTC	CASSPRPGDETQYF
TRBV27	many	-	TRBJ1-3	TGTGCCAGCAGTTTGACAGTACCTTCCTCTGGAAACACCATATATTTT	CASSLTVPSSGNTIYF
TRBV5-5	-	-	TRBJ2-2	TGTGCCAGCAGCCGGGTAGCACTAGAGAACACCGGGGAGCTGTTTTTT	CASSRVALENTGELFF
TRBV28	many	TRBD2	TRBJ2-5	TGTGCCAGCAGTTTTATCCGGGAGGCCCAAGAGACCCAGTACTTC	CASSFIREAQETQYF
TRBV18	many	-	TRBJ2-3	TGTGCCAGCTCACTTAGCAACCCGCAAGATACGCAGTATTTT	CASSLSNPQDTQYF
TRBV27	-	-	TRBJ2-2	TGTGCCAGCAGTCCCCTGACCCGACAGGTTCTAACCGGGGAGCTGTTTTTT	CASSPLTRQVLTGELFF
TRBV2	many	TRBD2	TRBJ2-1	TGTGCCAGCAGGGGACTAGCGGGCGGCAATGAGCAGTTCTTC	CASRGLAGGNEQFF
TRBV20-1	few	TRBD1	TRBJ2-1	TGCAGTGCGCCGGACAGGGGGCGCGGGAGTTTCTACAATGAGCAGTTCTTC	CSAPDRGRGSFYNEQFF
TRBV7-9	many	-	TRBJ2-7	TGTGCCAGCAGCTTAGCTGGGGAGGTCTCCTACGAGCAGTACTTC	CASSLAGEVSYEQYF
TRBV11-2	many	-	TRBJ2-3	TGTGCCAGCAGCTCCCTGGGGCGGGGAACGCAGTATTTT	CASSSLGRGTQYF
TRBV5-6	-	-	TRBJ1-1	TGTGCCAGCAGCTTGGCGCACGGGTCAGGAGGCACTGAAGCTTTCTTT	CASSLAHGSGGTEAFF
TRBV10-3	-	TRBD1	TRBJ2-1	TGTGCCATCAGGTCGGGACAGGGAGACAATGAGCAGTTCTTC	CAIRSGQGDNEQFF